This T cell receptor (beta chain) was captured in a study of blood T cell repertoires in COVID-19. Study overall: T cells, B-cell-depleted T cells, or PBMCs supplied cDNA or gDNA.

The authors' processing: Counts of nucleated cells, estimated from reference gene primer amplification, were obtained. Data came from immunoSEQ multiplex PCR; TCRdb stores just in-frame clones and leaves some out. The V and J calls and clone size come from that table; D and trimming were worked out from the DNA. The table includes some 320,000 clones, roughly 91% detected once. Trimming cost V 3 bases and J 3 bases, with 12 bases left between them. Per the germline V gene, CDR1 is MGHRA and CDR2 is YSYEKL. This CDR3 has 14 residues. The sequenced sample was peripheral blood. V is TRBV4-1 and J is TRBJ2-7; D perhaps matches TRBD1 (6 bases). This sequence originates from a woman aged 30 to 39 with COVID-19, enrolled during active disease. The chain's CDR3 is CASSHGGSFYEQYF. Here the CDR3 DNA reads TGCGCCAGCAGCCATGGGGGCTCCTTCTACGAGCAGTACTTC.